One sample yielded the 3 T cell receptor beta chains listed below, sequenced in a study of blood T cell repertoires in COVID-19. Sequencing was performed with immunoSEQ multiplex PCR; in TCRdb, only in-frame clones are kept and a portion is missing. The sample lists approximately 160,000 clones, roughly 84% occurring once. The sample was PBMCs or T cells enriched from blood (not recorded which). The receptors shown here come from a woman in her fifties or sixties who had recovered from COVID-19.

The gene calls are TRBV25-1 and TRBJ1-2, with 9 bases aligning to TRBD1. The CDR3 is made up of 17 amino acids. From germline, CDR1 is MGHDK and CDR2 SYGVNS. Germline trimming cut 3 bases from V and 5 bases from J; bases unmatched to any gene: 13. Here the CDR3 DNA reads TGTGCCAGCAGTGATTTCGGACAGGACAGGGGAAAGTATGGCTACACCTTC. Protein product: CASSDFGQDRGKYGYTF.

This chain connects TRBV2 to TRBJ1-4; 9 nucleotides match TRBD1. The junction had 9 bases not matched to a gene; V was cut back by 6 bases and J by 4 bases. The CDR3 is 16 amino acids. Germline CDR1 reads SNHLY; CDR2 reads FYNNEI. The CDR3 region is CASSFTRTGVNEKLFF. For the CDR3, the DNA is TGTGCCAGCAGCTTCACACGGACAGGGGTTAATGAAAAACTGTTTTTT.

The rearrangement joins TRBV5-1 to TRBJ1-2, with unresolved D. The V end lost 0 bases, the J end lost 4 bases, and 7 bases lay between the germline ends. Germline V gene data show CDR1 as SGHRS and CDR2 as YFSETQ. The CDR3 sequence is 13 residues long. In nucleotides, the CDR3 is TGCGCCAGCAGCTTGGACACCGTCTATGGCTACACCTTC. Translated: CASSLDTVYGYTF.